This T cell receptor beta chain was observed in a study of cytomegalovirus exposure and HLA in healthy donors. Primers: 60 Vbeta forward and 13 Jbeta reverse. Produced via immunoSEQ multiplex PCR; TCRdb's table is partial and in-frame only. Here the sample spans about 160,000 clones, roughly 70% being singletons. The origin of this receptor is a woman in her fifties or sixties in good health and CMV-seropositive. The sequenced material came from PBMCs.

As DNA, the CDR3 is TGTGCCAGCAGCTTTGAGACAGGGACTGAAGCTTTCTTT. It encodes CASSFETGTEAFF. The V call is TRBV9, the J call TRBJ1-1, with 7 bases fitting TRBD1. The CDR3 runs 13 residues. The V gene end was trimmed by 4 bases and the J gene end by 5 bases; junction bases not matched to a gene: 5. The germline V gene has CDR1 SGDLS and CDR2 YYNGEE.